What follows are 21 T cell receptor beta chains derived from one specimen sequenced in a study of T cells in Graves' hyperthyroidism and ophthalmopathy. Amplified regions were TCR beta CDR3 sequences from RNA transcripts. A set of HTBI primers served as the primers for a first-round RT-PCR of the TCR CDR3. TCRdb called the multiplex PCR reads again in MiXCR, with one record for every CDR3 protein. The sample contains some 460,000 distinct CDR3 sequences, 15% to 19% of which appear only once. The source material was blood. These receptors all come from a woman between 18 and 29 years old with Graves' hyperthyroidism.

The chain recombines TRBV10-3 with TRBJ2-3; 8 bases agree with TRBD2. Unmatched junction bases numbered 3, after V lost 3 bases and J lost 4 bases. This CDR3 comprises 14 residues. Germline lookup yields CDR1 ENHRY and CDR2 SYGVKD. This CDR3 is CAISDAGGPDTQYF. CDR3 nucleotides: TGTGCCATCAGTGATGCGGGGGGTCCAGATACGCAGTATTTT.

There are many counts of this clonotype. The chain carries TRBV12-3 or TRBV12-4 and TRBJ2-2; 9 bases fit TRBD2. V trimming: 3 bases; J trimming: 3 bases; junction bases outside the gene matches: 8. This CDR3 contains 17 residues. Here the CDR3 DNA reads TGTGCCAGCAGTTTCTCCAGCGGGAGGAGGGACACCGGGGAGCTGTTTTTT. Translated: CASSFSSGRRDTGELFF.

This clonotype was seen ten or more times. This chain uses TRBV20-1 with TRBJ2-3; either TRBD1 or TRBD2 may supply D (6 bases each). This CDR3 spans 13 amino acids. Between the trimmed V and J ends, which lost 7 bases and 3 bases, there was a span of 14 bases. Germline CDR1 reads DFQATT; CDR2 reads SNEGSKA (reference sequence). The CDR3 protein is CSGWGARTDTQYF. The CDR3 region has the DNA TGCAGTGGATGGGGGGCCCGGACAGATACGCAGTATTTT.

The chain has TRBV5-1 and TRBJ2-5; D is unresolved. The V gene lost 0 bases and the J gene lost 0 bases, with 9 bases spanning the gap. There are 15 residues in the CDR3. CDR1 SGHRS and CDR2 YFSETQ come from the germline V gene. The CDR3 is CASSLVDGYQETQYF. The CDR3 bases are TGCGCCAGCAGCTTGGTAGACGGTTACCAAGAGACCCAGTACTTC.

Many counts were recorded for this clonotype. The V call is TRBV5-1, the J call TRBJ2-1; D is perhaps TRBD2 (6 bases). V was shortened by 0 bases and J by 6 bases, with 10 bases between the two germline ends. Germline values: CDR1 SGHRS, CDR2 YFSETQ. This CDR3 is 14 amino acids long. The CDR3: CASSLAGVSNEQFF. CDR3 bases: TGCGCCAGCAGCTTGGCGGGAGTCTCCAATGAGCAGTTCTTC.

At least ten counts were recorded for this clonotype. The chain has TRBV6-1 and TRBJ1-5; D is ambiguous. Looked up from germline, CDR1 is MNHNS and CDR2 is SASEGT. The CDR3 extends over 14 amino acids. Trimming took 1 base from V and 0 from J, leaving 4 bases between them. The CDR3 is CASSEVRSNQPQHF. In DNA form, the CDR3 reads TGTGCCAGCAGTGAAGTTCGTAGCAATCAGCCCCAGCATTTT.

This clonotype was picked up many times. The V gene is TRBV2, the J gene TRBJ2-2; D perhaps matches TRBD1 (6 bases). Trimming took off 6 bases at V and 7 bases at J, with 9 bases between the two ends. In germline, CDR1 is SNHLY, CDR2 FYNNEI. This CDR3 comprises 12 residues. In DNA form, the CDR3 reads TGTGCCAGCAGACGAGGGGGCGGGGAGCTGTTTTTT. Its translation is CASRRGGGELFF.

The rearrangement joins TRBV12-3 or TRBV12-4 to TRBJ2-1; D not certain. V shed 4 bases and J shed 9 bases, with 10 bases lying between them. The CDR3 length is 12 residues. CDR3 DNA: TGTGCCAGCAGTTCTTTGTGGGGTGAGCAGTTCTTC. Translating gives CASSSLWGEQFF.

This clonotype has ten or more counts. The genes are TRBV18 and TRBJ2-7; a possible D gene is TRBD2 (6 bases). V was clipped by 3 bases and J by 2 bases, with 11 bases between them. This CDR3 comprises 14 residues. Germline values: CDR1 KGHSH, CDR2 LQKENI. The CDR3 region has the DNA TGTGCCAGCTCACCTGGGACTGCAACCTACGAGCAGTACTTC. It encodes CASSPGTATYEQYF.

This clonotype occurred many times. The chain uses TRBV5-1 and TRBJ2-7, with D perhaps TRBD1 (6 bases). Trimming pared 1 base from V and 1 base from J, leaving 9 bases between. The CDR3 covers 14 residues. Germline V gives CDR1 SGHRS, CDR2 YFSETQ. The CDR3 DNA reads as TGCGCCAGCAGCTTGTATGGACAGTCCTACGAGCAGTACTTC. Translated: CASSLYGQSYEQYF. The full variable domain, completed using reference TRBV5-1 and TRBJ2-7, is KAGVTQTPRYLIKTRGQQVTLSCSPISGHRSVSWYQQTPGQGLQFLFEYFSETQRNKGNFPGRFSGRQFSNSRSEMNVSTLELGDSALYLCASSLYGQSYEQYFGPGTRLTVT.

This clonotype has a count of ten or more. This chain joins TRBV5-6 and TRBJ2-1, with D possibly being TRBD1 (6 bases). CDR1 is SGHDT and CDR2 is YYEEEE in the germline V gene. V lost 4 bases and J 2 bases, leaving 16 bases between the germline ends. The CDR3 spans 16 residues. Here the CDR3 DNA reads TGTGCCAGCAGCGGGCCCGGGACACTGACCTACAATGAGCAGTTCTTC. Translating it yields CASSGPGTLTYNEQFF.

The chain uses TRBV19 and TRBJ2-1; TRBD1 matches 10 bases. J lost 3 bases, V lost 0 bases, and 8 bases had no gene match. The CDR3 spans 18 residues. Germline V gene lookup returns CDR1 LNHDA and CDR2 SQIVND (reference sequence). The CDR3 DNA is TGTGCCAGTAGTATAGATCCTCGGACAGGGGGATACTACAATGAGCAGTTCTTC. Amino acid sequence: CASSIDPRTGGYYNEQFF.

This clonotype turned up a few times. This chain joins TRBV28 and TRBJ2-7, with D possibly being TRBD1 (6 bases). Germline CDR1 and CDR2: MDHEN and SYDVKM. This CDR3 region has 13 residues. V gave up 6 bases and J gave up 1 base, with 10 bases separating them. In DNA, the CDR3 is TGTGCCAGCAGACCTACAGGGTCCTACGAGCAGTACTTC. The encoded protein is CASRPTGSYEQYF.

This clonotype was counted many times. This chain joins TRBV6-1 and TRBJ2-7; perhaps TRBD2 as D (5 bases). The CDR3 is 14 amino acids. V was shortened by 6 bases and J by 3 bases, with 15 bases between the two germline ends. Per germline, CDR1 MNHNS and CDR2 SASEGT. CDR3 sequence: CASRKLQLGYEQYF. In DNA form, the CDR3 reads TGTGCCAGCAGGAAATTACAACTAGGCTACGAGCAGTACTTC.

This clonotype was observed at least ten times. The CDR3 sequence: CASCSTMDTGELFF. CDR3 nucleotide sequence: TGTGCCAGCTGCTCGACAATGGACACCGGGGAGCTGTTTTTT. The chain employs TRBV7-2 and TRBJ2-2; no reliable D call. The CDR3 contains 14 residues. Germline V CDR1 and CDR2: SGHTA, FQGNSA. The V and J ends lost 8 bases and 3 bases respectively, with 13 bases between them.

Only a few counts were recorded for this clonotype. Since a much larger clone is just one base distant, this may be a read error. The chain links TRBV10-3 to TRBJ2-4; 8 bases are shared with TRBD1. The CDR3 contains 19 residues. V trimming: 4 bases; J trimming: 1 base; junction bases outside the gene matches: 15. CDR1 is ENHRY and CDR2 is SYGVKD in the germline V gene. The CDR3 DNA reads as TGTGCCATCAGTGCTTCGACAGGGGATAAGAGTGTTGCCAAAAACATTCAGTACTTC. Its translation: CAISASTGDKSVAKNIQYF.

The chain employs TRBV6-4 and TRBJ2-5, with D tentatively TRBD2 (5 bases). This CDR3 contains 18 residues. The germline V and J ends were trimmed by 2 bases and 4 bases, with 23 bases remaining between them. Germline CDR1 is MRHNA and CDR2 is SNTAGT. CDR3 in DNA: TGTGCCAGCAGTGACCCCCAGGATAGCGAACCTTGGGGAGAGACCCAGTACTTC. It specifies CASSDPQDSEPWGETQYF.

This clonotype occurred many times. This chain joins TRBV7-8 and TRBJ2-3, with no clear D. Germline loops: CDR1 SGHVS, CDR2 FQNEAQ. The CDR3 length is 13 residues. V was trimmed by 6 bases and J by 4 bases, leaving 11 bases between them. The CDR3 is CASSSEIADTQYF. The CDR3 region has the DNA TGTGCCAGCAGTTCCGAAATCGCAGATACGCAGTATTTT.

This clonotype was recorded at least ten times. The rearrangement links TRBV28 to TRBJ2-5; a weak D match, TRBD1 (7 bases). V was pared by 3 bases and J by 5 bases, with 25 bases between. The germline V gene has CDR1 MDHEN and CDR2 SYDVKM. This CDR3 is 18 amino acids long. CDR3 sequence reads: CASSFPLLGGQVEETQYF. The CDR3 DNA reads as TGTGCCAGCAGTTTCCCTCTTCTGGGAGGACAGGTGGAGGAGACCCAGTACTTC. The full variable domain, completed using reference TRBV28 and TRBJ2-5, is DVKVTQSSRYLVKRTGEKVFLECVQDMDHENMFWYRQDPGLGLRLIYFSYDVKMKEKGDIPEGYSVSREKKERFSLILESASTNQTSMYLCASSFPLLGGQVEETQYFGPGTRLLVL.

The sample holds many counts of this clonotype. The chain combines TRBV20-1 with TRBJ2-1, with D tentatively TRBD1 (5 bases). The germline V gene encodes CDR1 DFQATT and CDR2 SNEGSKA (reference sequence). With 5 bases removed from V and 4 bases from J, the gap between germline ends came to 9 bases. The CDR3 spans 12 residues. CDR3 amino acids: CSAETDYNEQFF. DNA of the CDR3: TGCAGTGCTGAGACAGATTACAATGAGCAGTTCTTC.

In this sample, this clonotype turned up many times. The rearrangement uses TRBV6-1 and TRBJ2-3, with 9 bases aligning to TRBD2. V lost 6 bases and J lost 3; bases outside the gene matches: 4. Germline CDR1 is MNHNS and CDR2 is SASEGT. CDR3 length: 14 residues. The CDR3 spells CASRPLAGTDTQYF. The CDR3 DNA follows: TGTGCCAGCAGACCTCTAGCGGGGACAGATACGCAGTATTTT.